This entry lists 26 T cell receptor beta chains sequenced from one sample in a study of T cells in localized non-small cell lung cancer (dated by TCRdb to about 2020). The library came from the immunoSEQ multiplex PCR assay. The immuneACCESS repertoire file appears here via TCRdb, limited to in-frame rearrangements. These files lack a portion of the clones; in checked studies, under half of the deficit traces to unresolved V genes, and the cause of the others is not known. The sample table shows 15,000 to 25,000 clones, and about nine tenths are seen once. The biggest ten clones account for 4% of the sample. This specimen consisted of peripheral blood, obtained before any cancer treatment. Every receptor here comes from a male donor older than 55 with stage I squamous cell lung carcinoma.

This chain connects TRBV7-7 to TRBJ2-1, with TRBD2 matching over 7 bases. V dropped 1 base and J dropped 3; count of bases not matched to a gene: 3. The CDR3 totals 15 residues. The germline gives CDR1 SSHAT, CDR2 FNYEAQ (reference sequence). The CDR3 reads CASSLELACYNEQFF. The DNA for the CDR3 is TGTGCCAGCAGCTTAGAACTAGCGTGCTACAATGAGCAGTTCTTC. The full variable domain, in which reference TRBV7-7 and TRBJ2-1 provide the parts outside the CDR3, is GAGVSQSPRYKVTKRGQDVTLRCDPISSHATLYWYQQALGQGPEFLTYFNYEAQPDKSGLPSDRFSAERPEGSISTLTIQRTEQRDSAMYRCASSLELACYNEQFFGPGTRLTVL.

This sequence joins TRBV7-9 and TRBJ2-2, with TRBD2 identical over 7 bases. V lost 3 bases to trimming and J lost 4 bases; unmatched junction nucleotides: 2. The CDR3 totals 14 residues. CDR1 and CDR2 from the germline V gene are SEHNR and FQNEAQ (reference sequence). The CDR3 loop is CASSFSGFTGELFF. The CDR3 nucleotides read TGTGCCAGCAGCTTTAGCGGGTTCACCGGGGAGCTGTTTTTT. Full variable domain (outside the CDR3, taken from reference TRBV7-9 and TRBJ2-2): DTGVSQNPRHKITKRGQNVTFRCDPISEHNRLYWYRQTLGQGPEFLTYFQNEAQLEKSRLLSDRFSAERPKGSFSTLEIQRTEQGDSAMYLCASSFSGFTGELFFGEGSRLTVL.

CDR3 amino acids: CASSPQGQDSGNTIYF. CDR3 bases: TGTGCCAGCTCACCACAGGGACAAGACTCTGGAAACACCATATATTTT. The chain employs TRBV18 and TRBJ1-3; D is possibly TRBD1 (6 bases). Deletions cut 1 base from V and 0 bases from J, with 10 bases between. The CDR3 extends over 16 amino acids. Germline lookup yields CDR1 KGHSH and CDR2 LQKENI.

The V call is TRBV2, the J call TRBJ2-7; D is perhaps TRBD1 (5 bases). CDR3 size: 12 residues. Trimming pared 6 bases from V and 3 bases from J, leaving 9 bases between. Germline CDR1 is SNHLY and CDR2 is FYNNEI. The CDR3 loop is CASRTGIYEQYF. The CDR3 DNA reads TGTGCCAGCAGAACAGGAATCTACGAGCAGTACTTC.

The V gene is TRBV6-5, the J gene TRBJ2-2; possible D gene TRBD2, 6 bases. The germline V gene has CDR1 MNHEY and CDR2 SVGAGI. The CDR3 sequence is 13 residues long. With 6 bases removed from V and 7 bases from J, the gap between germline ends came to 12 bases. CDR3 region: CASRSQGGGELFF. The CDR3 DNA reads TGTGCCAGCAGGTCCCAGGGAGGCGGGGAGCTGTTTTTT.

J is TRBJ2-5 and V is TRBV2; 7 bases are a match to TRBD1. The germline gives CDR1 SNHLY, CDR2 FYNNEI. J gave up 5 bases and V 6 bases, and 12 bases lay outside the gene matches. The CDR3 covers 15 residues. CDR3: CASSGVTGIGETQYF. As DNA, the CDR3 is TGTGCCAGCAGCGGGGTGACAGGGATAGGGGAGACCCAGTACTTC. Full variable domain (remainder filled in from reference TRBV2 and TRBJ2-5): EPEVTQTPSHQVTQMGQEVILRCVPISNHLYFYWYRQILGQKVEFLVSFYNNEISEKSEIFDDQFSVERPDGSNFTLKIRSTKLEDSAMYFCASSGVTGIGETQYFGPGTRLLVL.

The chain uses TRBV18 and TRBJ2-7; TRBD2 aligns across 7 bases. The germline V gene has CDR1 KGHSH and CDR2 LQKENI. The CDR3 contains 16 residues. Unmatched junction bases numbered 10, after V lost 4 bases and J lost 1 base. The CDR3 spells CASSQTSPDRSYEQYF. The CDR3 DNA sequence: TGTGCCAGCTCACAGACTAGCCCGGACCGATCCTACGAGCAGTACTTC.

This clone has a single count. The chain recombines TRBV7-2 with TRBJ2-2; TRBD2 is a possible D gene (6 bases). The length of the CDR3 is 15 residues. The V end was cut by 5 bases, the J end by 5 bases, with 15 bases between. Germline lookup yields CDR1 SGHTA and CDR2 FQGNSA. The DNA of the CDR3 is TGTGCCAGCAGCGGAAGGAGGGGCCGGACCGGGGAGCTGTTTTTT. Protein product: CASSGRRGRTGELFF. The variable domain in full, with the rest retrieved from reference TRBV7-2 and TRBJ2-2, is GAGVSQSPSNKVTEKGKDVELRCDPISGHTALYWYRQSLGQGLEFLIYFQGNSAPDKSGLPSDRFSAERTGGSVSTLTIQRTQQEDSAVYLCASSGRRGRTGELFFGEGSRLTVL.

This sequence joins TRBV28 and TRBJ1-5; D is undetermined. Germline V gene sequence: CDR1 MDHEN, CDR2 SYDVKM. This CDR3 contains 14 residues. Trimming removed 2 bases from V and 7 bases from J, with 12 bases in between. The CDR3 loop reads CASSLPGDGQPQHF. The CDR3 nucleotides read TGTGCCAGCAGTTTACCCGGGGATGGACAGCCCCAGCATTTT.

The chain carries TRBV6-6 and TRBJ2-1, with 7 bases lining up with TRBD1. The germline V gene has CDR1 MNHNY and CDR2 SVGAGI (reference sequence). This CDR3 region has 15 residues. V trimming: 6 bases; J trimming: 7 bases; junction bases outside the gene matches: 12. CDR3 sequence reads: CASRTGTEQRNEQFF. Written as DNA, the CDR3 is TGTGCCAGCAGAACCGGGACAGAGCAACGTAATGAGCAGTTCTTC.

V and J are TRBV19 and TRBJ2-7, with 7 bases lining up with TRBD1. There are 14 residues in the CDR3. Germline trimming cut 5 bases from V and 3 bases from J; bases unmatched to any gene: 7. Germline loops: CDR1 LNHDA, CDR2 SQIVND (reference sequence). As DNA, the CDR3 is TGTGCCAGTAGTTCACGGACAGGTGACTACGAGCAGTACTTC. Encoded protein: CASSSRTGDYEQYF. The whole variable domain, filled in from reference TRBV19 and TRBJ2-7, reads DGGITQSPKYLFRKEGQNVTLSCEQNLNHDAMYWYRQDPGQGLRLIYYSQIVNDFQKGDIAEGYSVSREKKESFPLTVTSAQKNPTAFYLCASSSRTGDYEQYFGPGTRLTVT.

The CDR3, as DNA: TGTGCCAGCAGCTTAATGGGGCAAGAGACCCAGTACTTC. Amino acids: CASSLMGQETQYF. This chain uses TRBV7-9 with TRBJ2-5; no reliable D call. Trimming left V 2 bases short and J 2 bases short, with 6 bases between. The CDR3 totals 13 residues. The germline V gene encodes CDR1 SEHNR and CDR2 FQNEAQ (reference sequence).

The chain is built from TRBV5-1 and TRBJ2-7, with 9 bases aligning to TRBD2. Germline-derived CDR1 and CDR2 are SGHRS and YFSETQ. The trim removed 7 bases at V and 3 bases at J, leaving 14 bases unmatched. The CDR3 totals 16 residues. The CDR3 bases are TGCGCCAGCGGGCCCGGGCCTAGCGGGGCTAACTACGAGCAGTACTTC. This encodes CASGPGPSGANYEQYF.

The V and J genes are TRBV14 and TRBJ2-7, with 9 bases aligning to TRBD1. J lost 5 bases, V lost 3 bases, and 11 bases had no gene match. Germline CDR1 SGHDN, CDR2 FVKESK. This CDR3 region has 16 residues. The CDR3 bases are TGTGCCAGCAGCCACCTTGGCCAGGGACAGGGCCACGAGCAGTACTTC. It encodes CASSHLGQGQGHEQYF. Using reference TRBV14 and TRBJ2-7 for the parts outside the CDR3, the full variable domain is EAGVTQFPSHSVIEKGQTVTLRCDPISGHDNLYWYRRVMGKEIKFLLHFVKESKQDESGMPNNRFLAERTGGTYSTLKVQPAELEDSGVYFCASSHLGQGQGHEQYFGPGTRLTVT.

The V gene is TRBV7-2, the J gene TRBJ1-4; D may be TRBD1 (6 bases). This CDR3 has 14 amino acids. Trimming cost V 10 bases and J 8 bases, with 20 bases left between them. Germline V gene data show CDR1 as SGHTA and CDR2 as FQGNSA. This CDR3 reads CATKPPGEGEKLFF. In DNA form, the CDR3 reads TGTGCCACCAAACCTCCAGGGGAGGGGGAAAAACTGTTTTTT.

J is TRBJ2-1 and V is TRBV19; no clear D gene. The CDR3 has 17 amino acids. CDR1 and CDR2 (germline): LNHDA, SQIVND (reference sequence). V was clipped by 5 bases and J by 0 bases, with 17 bases between them. CDR3 in amino acids: CASSLVSLESSYNEQFF. The CDR3 bases are TGTGCCAGTAGTTTGGTATCCCTCGAGAGCTCCTACAATGAGCAGTTCTTC.

In its sample, this clone was seen once. J is TRBJ1-5 and V is TRBV6-4; the D is unclear. Trimming stripped 2 bases from V and 1 base from J, with 27 bases between. The CDR3 extends over 21 amino acids. Germline loops: CDR1 MRHNA, CDR2 SNTAGT. The CDR3 is CASSDVIHGGIYEPSNQPQHF. CDR3 bases: TGTGCCAGCAGTGACGTTATCCATGGAGGGATTTACGAACCAAGCAATCAGCCCCAGCATTTT.

This chain connects TRBV30 to TRBJ2-7, with D possibly matching TRBD2 (6 bases). The CDR3 totals 14 residues. Germline CDR1 and CDR2: GTSNPN and SVGIG (reference sequence). Trimming took off 3 bases at V and 0 bases at J, with 12 bases between the two ends. CDR3 DNA sequence: TGTGCCTGGAGAGGGACTTCTAGCTCCTACGAGCAGTACTTC. Translating gives CAWRGTSSSYEQYF.

The chain has TRBV10-3 and TRBJ2-1, with TRBD1 matching over 7 bases. With V trimmed by 2 bases and J by 13 bases, 14 bases remained unmatched. CDR1 is ENHRY and CDR2 is SYGVKD in the germline V gene. The CDR3 contains 15 residues. The CDR3 bases are TGTGCCATCAGTGAGGGGCCCCGGGACAGCTCTAGCCAGTTCTTC. Protein: CAISEGPRDSSSQFF.

This clone appeared once. The chain carries TRBV14 and TRBJ2-7, with D unclear. The CDR3 length is 15 residues. Trimming shortened V by 0 bases and J by 2 bases, and 11 bases separated the two germline ends. Germline CDR1 and CDR2: SGHDN and FVKESK. DNA of the CDR3: TGTGCCAGCAGCCAAGACCCAACAAACCCCTACGAGCAGTACTTC. Amino acid sequence: CASSQDPTNPYEQYF.

This clone was seen just once. V usage is TRBV7-8 and J usage is TRBJ2-1; 7 bases match TRBD2. V shed 8 bases and J 2 bases; nucleotides not matched to a gene: 6. CDR3 length: 14 residues. The V gene's germline CDR1 is SGHVS and CDR2 FQNEAQ. The CDR3 DNA sequence: TGTGCCAGCGGAGGGACTACCGCCTACAATGAGCAGTTCTTC. It encodes CASGGTTAYNEQFF.

The rearrangement links TRBV28 to TRBJ2-7; D gene uncertain. Germline lookup yields CDR1 MDHEN and CDR2 SYDVKM. V was pared by 3 bases and J by 3 bases, with 21 bases between. CDR3 length: 17 amino acids. The chain's CDR3 is CASSLAGSNHILYEQYF. The CDR3 DNA reads as TGTGCCAGCAGTTTGGCCGGTAGTAACCATATCCTCTACGAGCAGTACTTC.

Only one count was recorded for this clone. The V gene is TRBV18, the J gene TRBJ2-2, with 7 bases identical to TRBD1. The CDR3 length is 14 residues. CDR1 KGHSH and CDR2 LQKENI come from the germline V gene. J lost 4 bases, V lost 3 bases, and 2 bases had no gene match. Here the CDR3 reads CASSPTGPTGELFF. The CDR3 DNA reads TGTGCCAGCTCACCGACAGGGCCCACCGGGGAGCTGTTTTTT. The complete variable domain, with remaining parts taken from reference TRBV18 and TRBJ2-2, reads NAGVMQNPRHLVRRRGQEARLRCSPMKGHSHVYWYRQLPEEGLKFMVYLQKENIIDESGMPKERFSAEFPKEGPSILRIQQVVRGDSAAYFCASSPTGPTGELFFGEGSRLTVL.

V and J are TRBV27 and TRBJ1-2; D unclear. CDR1 MNHEY and CDR2 SMNVEV come from the germline V gene (reference sequence). The germline V and J ends were trimmed by 5 bases and 3 bases, with 10 bases remaining between them. This CDR3 contains 13 residues. CDR3 loop: CASSVGRDYGYTF. The CDR3 DNA is TGTGCCAGCAGTGTAGGTCGGGACTATGGCTACACCTTC.

The rearrangement links TRBV11-3 to TRBJ2-2; no firm D call. Germline V CDR1 and CDR2: SGHNT, YENEEA. V was clipped by 2 bases and J by 4 bases, with 5 bases between them. There are 13 residues in the CDR3. CDR3 in amino acids: CASSLRATGELFF. In DNA form, the CDR3 reads TGTGCCAGCAGCTTAAGAGCCACCGGGGAGCTGTTTTTT. The full variable domain, rest sourced from reference TRBV11-3 and TRBJ2-2, is EAGVVQSPRYKIIEKKQPVAFWCNPISGHNTLYWYLQNLGQGPELLIRYENEEAVDDSQLPKDRFSAERLKGVDSTLKIQPAELGDSAVYLCASSLRATGELFFGEGSRLTVL.

J is TRBJ1-2 and V is TRBV9; TRBD1 might be the D (6 bases). The ends were cut back, 2 bases at V and 6 bases at J, with 20 bases in the middle. There are 16 residues in the CDR3. Germline CDR1 reads SGDLS; CDR2 reads YYNGEE. In DNA, the CDR3 is TGTGCCAGCAGCGTGAGCCCAGGGGTAATGGAGAATGGCTACACCTTC. Residues: CASSVSPGVMENGYTF.